Following are 6 T cell receptor beta chains from one sample sequenced in a study of blood T cells in healthy people across ages. For the second PCR, which ran for 7 to 11 cycles, a sample-barcoded 5' primer and a J-beta primer mix were used. TCRdb reprocessed the 5' RACE reads via MiXCR and lists one record per CDR3 protein. The sample has about 1.7 million distinct CDR3 sequences; approximately 30% are singletons. The specimen sequenced was blood. These receptors all stem from a woman aged 25 to 39 in good health.

On this clonotype: At one end the junction does not follow the germline gene, possibly because of a read error. The chain couples TRBV29-1 to TRBJ2-3; D might be TRBD1 or TRBD2, each matching 5 bases. The germline CDR1 and CDR2 sequences are SQVTM and ANQGSEA. The CDR3 has 13 residues. The CDR3 loop reads CSVRQSSIDTQYF. The CDR3 DNA reads TGCAGCGTTCGACAGTCTAGCATAGATACGCAGTATTTT.

This clonotype was observed a few times. This chain links TRBV5-1 with TRBJ2-1; D is tentatively TRBD1 or TRBD2 (5 bases each). Germline CDR1 reads SGHRS; CDR2 reads YFSETQ. V was clipped by 4 bases and J by 3 bases, with 17 bases between them. CDR3 size: 16 residues. This CDR3 reads CASSLIAGTDYNEQFF. DNA of the CDR3: TGCGCCAGCAGCCTAATAGCCGGGACCGACTACAATGAGCAGTTCTTC.

A few counts support this clonotype. The V gene is TRBV21-1, the J gene TRBJ2-7; TRBD2 was called by the table and not checked on the DNA. TRBV21-1 is flagged as a pseudogene. The CDR3 is 14 residues long. The CDR3 protein is CASSKEGLLYEQYF. CDR3 nucleotide sequence: TGTGCCAGCAGCAAAGAGGGACTCCTCTACGAGCAGTACTTC.

This clonotype was seen a few times. The rearrangement joins TRBV15 to TRBJ1-5; the D gene is possibly TRBD1 (6 bases). The germline V gene encodes CDR1 LNHNV and CDR2 YYDKDF (reference sequence). V gave up 5 bases and J gave up 3 bases, with 17 bases separating them. CDR3 length equals 16 residues. In DNA, the CDR3 is TGTGCCACCAGCTCTCTCGGGGGCAGCCCCAATCAGCCCCAGCATTTT. Its translation is CATSSLGGSPNQPQHF.

There are a few counts of this clonotype. The gene calls are TRBV2 and TRBJ2-7; 9 bases are a match to TRBD2. After removal of 8 bases from V and 6 bases from J, the junction contained 11 bases not matched to a gene. This CDR3 is built from 14 residues. CDR1 and CDR2 from the germline V gene are SNHLY and FYNNEI. The CDR3 coding sequence is TGTGCCAGCGAACCCGGACTAGCGCGTGCCGAGCAGTACTTC. Translating gives CASEPGLARAEQYF.

Concerning this clonotype: A much more abundant neighbour one base away suggests this may be a read error. The V call is TRBV5-5, the J call TRBJ2-7; D may correspond to TRBD1 or TRBD2 (5 bases each). CDR3 size: 15 residues. Germline V gene sequence: CDR1 SGHKS, CDR2 YYEKEE (reference sequence). This CDR3 is CASSVRDQTGLAQHF. The CDR3 DNA sequence: TGTGCCAGCAGCGTCCGGGACCAAACGGGGTTGGCGCAGCACTTC.